This T cell receptor (beta chain) originates from a study of T cell repertoires in cytomegalovirus infection. Study outcomes and limitations: CMV carriers with the relevant HLA were identified by cumulative public TCR beta family frequency. Dominant in the ex vivo response were TCR beta clonotypes restricted by HLA-C and specific for CMV.

Via MiXCR, TCRdb re-called the reads, giving one row per CDR3 protein. The top ten hold around an eighth of the sample, which has hundreds of thousands of distinct CDR3 sequences, around 31% seen once. A note on this clonotype: Antigen: not known.

This CDR3 is 13 amino acids long. Per the germline V gene, CDR1 is MGHRA and CDR2 is YSYEKL. Trimming pared 4 bases from V and 5 bases from J, leaving 11 bases between. The starting material was cultured CD8+ T cells from PBMCs, obtained from culture after CMV antigen stimulation. V gene TRBV4-1 combines with J gene TRBJ1-1; tentative D call: TRBD1 (5 bases). The sequence was collected from a human donor in good health (CMV status not recorded). Some clones in this sample may be carry-over from other donors' samples. The CDR3 loop is CASSPWGGTEAFF. CDR3 sequence (DNA): TGCGCCAGCAGCCCCTGGGGGGGAACTGAAGCTTTCTTT.